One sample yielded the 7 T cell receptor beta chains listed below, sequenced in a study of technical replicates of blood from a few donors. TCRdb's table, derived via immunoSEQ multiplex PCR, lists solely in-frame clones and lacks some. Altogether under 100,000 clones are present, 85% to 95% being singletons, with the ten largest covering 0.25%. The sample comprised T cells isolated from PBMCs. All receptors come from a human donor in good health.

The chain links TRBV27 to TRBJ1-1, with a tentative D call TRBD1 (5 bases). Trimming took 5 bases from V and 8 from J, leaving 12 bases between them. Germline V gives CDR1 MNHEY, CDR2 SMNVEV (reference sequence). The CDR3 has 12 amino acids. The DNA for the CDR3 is TGTGCCAGCAGTCCATGGGGGAGGGAAGCTTTCTTT. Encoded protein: CASSPWGREAFF.

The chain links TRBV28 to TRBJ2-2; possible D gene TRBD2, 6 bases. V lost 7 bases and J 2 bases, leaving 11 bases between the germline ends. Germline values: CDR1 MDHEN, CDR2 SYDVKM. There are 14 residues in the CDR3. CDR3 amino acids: CASTLTSNTGELFF. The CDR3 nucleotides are TGTGCCAGCACCCTGACTAGTAACACCGGGGAGCTGTTTTTT.

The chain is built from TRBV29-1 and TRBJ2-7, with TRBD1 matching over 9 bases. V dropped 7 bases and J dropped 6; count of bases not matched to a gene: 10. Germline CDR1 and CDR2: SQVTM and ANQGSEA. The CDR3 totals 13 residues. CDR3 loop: CSASGTGWREQYF. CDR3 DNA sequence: TGCAGCGCCTCCGGGACAGGGTGGCGCGAGCAGTACTTC.

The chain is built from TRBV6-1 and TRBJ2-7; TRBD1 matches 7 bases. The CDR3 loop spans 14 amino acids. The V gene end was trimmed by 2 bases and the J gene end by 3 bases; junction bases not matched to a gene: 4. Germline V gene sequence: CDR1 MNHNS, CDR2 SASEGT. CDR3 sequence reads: CASSESGTVYEQYF. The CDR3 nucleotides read TGTGCCAGCAGTGAAAGTGGGACAGTCTACGAGCAGTACTTC.

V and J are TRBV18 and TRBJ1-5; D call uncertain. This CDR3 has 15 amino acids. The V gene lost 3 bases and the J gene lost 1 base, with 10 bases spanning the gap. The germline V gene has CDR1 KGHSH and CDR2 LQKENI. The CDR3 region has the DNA TGTGCCAGCTCACCTGTCTCGGGAAGCAATCAGCCCCAGCATTTT. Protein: CASSPVSGSNQPQHF.

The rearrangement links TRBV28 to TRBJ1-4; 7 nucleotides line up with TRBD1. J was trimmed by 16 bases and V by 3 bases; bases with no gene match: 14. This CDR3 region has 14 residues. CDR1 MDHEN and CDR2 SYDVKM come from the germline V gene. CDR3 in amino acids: CASSFYTEGGITFF. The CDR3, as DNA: TGTGCCAGCAGTTTCTATACGGAAGGGGGCATTACGTTTTTT.

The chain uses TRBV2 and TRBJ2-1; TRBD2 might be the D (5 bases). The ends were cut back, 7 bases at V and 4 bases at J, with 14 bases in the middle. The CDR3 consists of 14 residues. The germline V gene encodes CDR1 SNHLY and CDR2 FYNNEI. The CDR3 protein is CASTSPPGYNEQFF. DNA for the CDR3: TGTGCCAGCACTAGCCCCCCTGGTTACAATGAGCAGTTCTTC.